A single sample gave rise to the 15 T cell receptor beta chains below, sequenced in a study of neurological immune-mediated disorders. TCRdb analysed the 5' RACE reads with MiXCR anew, one entry per CDR3 protein. Found here are 18,000 or so distinct CDR3 sequences, 12% to 15% of them singletons; the top ten hold approximately 8%. Sequenced input: CD4+ T cells from blood. The receptors derive from a woman aged 55-70 years with HTLV-1-associated myelopathy (HAM/TSP).

This clonotype was counted only a few times. The chain uses TRBV11-2 and TRBJ1-4; D call uncertain. Trimming left V 1 base short and J 3 bases short, with 6 bases between. CDR3 length equals 14 residues. Germline loops: CDR1 SGHAT, CDR2 FQNNGV. This CDR3 is CASSLVGSNEKLFF. CDR3 DNA: TGTGCCAGCAGCTTAGTGGGGTCTAATGAAAAACTGTTTTTT.

In its sample, this clonotype is medium-sized. The chain employs TRBV20-1 and TRBJ2-1; a weak D match, TRBD2 (6 bases). V lost 2 bases to trimming and J lost 1 base, with 9 bases between them. The length of the CDR3 is 14 residues. Germline V gene data show CDR1 as DFQATT and CDR2 as SNEGSKA (reference sequence). This chain's CDR3 is CSARPGTSYNEQFF. The CDR3, as DNA: TGCAGTGCTAGACCTGGGACTTCCTACAATGAGCAGTTCTTC.

In this sample, this clonotype turned up many times. This chain uses TRBV11-2 with TRBJ2-2, with a tentative D call TRBD2 (5 bases). V gave up 5 bases and J gave up 4 bases, with 11 bases separating them. This CDR3 contains 14 residues. Germline V lookup: CDR1 SGHAT, CDR2 FQNNGV. The CDR3 coding sequence is TGTGCCAGCAGCCCCCTGGGAGCCACCGGGGAGCTGTTTTTT. Translating gives CASSPLGATGELFF.

This clonotype was recorded many times. This chain uses TRBV20-1 with TRBJ2-3; D is unclear. This CDR3 region has 14 residues. In germline, CDR1 is DFQATT, CDR2 SNEGSKA (reference sequence). The V end was cut by 5 bases, the J end by 2 bases, with 14 bases between. CDR3 in amino acids: CSAEDSSDTDTQYF. In DNA, the CDR3 is TGCAGTGCTGAAGATAGCTCTGACACAGATACGCAGTATTTT.

This clonotype was found many times. The rearrangement joins TRBV3-1 to TRBJ2-7; either TRBD1 or TRBD2 may fit D (5 bases each). The CDR3 consists of 14 residues. The germline CDR1 and CDR2 sequences are LGHDT and YNNKEL (reference sequence). Trimming left V 1 base short and J 2 bases short, with 9 bases between. CDR3 nucleotides: TGTGCCAGCAGCCAAGTTACGGGGCCCTACGAGCAGTACTTC. Residues: CASSQVTGPYEQYF.

This clonotype appeared many times. V gene TRBV12-3 or TRBV12-4 combines with J gene TRBJ2-7, with 7 bases lining up with TRBD1. This CDR3 has 15 residues. Trimming removed 1 base from V and 7 bases from J; junction bases left unmatched: 10. The CDR3 sequence is CASSLGRQGKREQYF. The CDR3 nucleotides are TGTGCCAGCAGTTTAGGAAGACAGGGAAAGAGGGAGCAGTACTTC.

This clonotype was recorded many times. The CDR3 DNA reads TGCAGCGGCTTGCGGACGGGGAACACTGAAGCTTTCTTT. It is translated as CSGLRTGNTEAFF. The V and J genes are TRBV29-1 and TRBJ1-1, with D hard to call. Germline CDR1 SQVTM, CDR2 ANQGSEA. V was cut by 7 bases and J by 1 base, with 13 bases left in between. The CDR3 consists of 13 residues.

Many counts were recorded for this clonotype. V is TRBV12-3 or TRBV12-4 and J is TRBJ1-1; 9 bases map to TRBD1. This CDR3 contains 14 residues. Trimming cost V 5 bases and J 11 bases; bases outside gene matches: 12. CDR3 DNA sequence: TGTGCCAGCAGTCTCCGGGACAGGGAGTTTTCGGCTTTCTTT. Amino acid sequence: CASSLRDREFSAFF.

This clonotype was observed many times. The V call is TRBV5-1, the J call TRBJ2-7; 12 positions agree with TRBD1. The CDR3 is made up of 16 amino acids. The J segment lost 5 bases and the V segment lost 2 bases, leaving 8 bases of the junction unmatched. The germline V gene encodes CDR1 SGHRS and CDR2 YFSETQ. As DNA, the CDR3 is TGCGCCAGCAGCTTTACCGGGACAGGGGGCGGCCACGAGCAGTACTTC. Translated, it gives CASSFTGTGGGHEQYF.

This clonotype has a count of ten or more. The CDR3 region has the DNA TGTGCCAGCAGTCCCCCAGAAAGCAACGAGAACACTGAAGCTTTCTTT. This codes for CASSPPESNENTEAFF. The chain recombines TRBV6-1 with TRBJ1-1, with D hard to call. Germline CDR1 and CDR2: MNHNS and SASEGT. The length of the CDR3 is 16 residues. V was shortened by 5 bases and J by 1 base, with 17 bases between the two germline ends.

This clonotype was picked up many times. The J gene is TRBJ1-5, the V gene TRBV5-1, with D possibly being TRBD1 (6 bases). V lost 0 bases and J 7 bases, leaving 11 bases between the germline ends. The CDR3 covers 14 residues. Germline CDR1 reads SGHRS; CDR2 reads YFSETQ. The CDR3 spells CASSLGSGEQPQHF. The CDR3 nucleotides read TGCGCCAGCAGCTTGGGATCAGGGGAACAGCCCCAGCATTTT.

This clonotype was observed many times. V is TRBV7-2 and J is TRBJ2-7; 9 nucleotides line up with TRBD1. Trimming at V came to 5 bases and at J to 3 bases, leaving 5 bases not matched to a gene. This CDR3 is 14 amino acids long. Germline CDR1 reads SGHTA; CDR2 reads FQGNSA. In nucleotides, the CDR3 is TGTGCCAGCAGCCGGGACAGGGTGGTCTACGAGCAGTACTTC. Protein product: CASSRDRVVYEQYF.

This clonotype appeared many times. CDR3: CASSLASEPTYGYTF. Here the CDR3 DNA reads TGTGCCAGCAGCTTAGCTTCTGAACCCACTTATGGCTACACCTTC. The chain is built from TRBV7-2 and TRBJ1-2; D call uncertain. The germline V and J ends were trimmed by 0 bases and 5 bases, with 13 bases remaining between them. Germline CDR1 SGHTA, CDR2 FQGNSA. The CDR3 has 15 amino acids.

This clonotype has ten or more counts. This chain links TRBV7-9 with TRBJ2-3; D tentatively reads TRBD1 or TRBD2 (5 bases each). V was shortened by 7 bases and J by 2 bases, with 19 bases between the two germline ends. CDR1 SEHNR and CDR2 FQNEAQ come from the germline V gene (reference sequence). The CDR3 has 16 amino acids. The CDR3 DNA sequence: TGTGCCAGCACACAATCCAGGGTAGGGACCACAGATACGCAGTATTTT. As protein: CASTQSRVGTTDTQYF.

This clonotype was counted ten times or more. This sequence joins TRBV7-8 and TRBJ2-7; 7 bases line up with TRBD1. This CDR3 spans 15 amino acids. Unmatched junction bases numbered 9, after V lost 5 bases and J lost 2 bases. CDR1 and CDR2 from the germline V gene are SGHVS and FQNEAQ. DNA for the CDR3: TGTGCCAGCAGCGGAACCACCGGGACAGCCTACGAGCAGTACTTC. Encoded protein: CASSGTTGTAYEQYF.